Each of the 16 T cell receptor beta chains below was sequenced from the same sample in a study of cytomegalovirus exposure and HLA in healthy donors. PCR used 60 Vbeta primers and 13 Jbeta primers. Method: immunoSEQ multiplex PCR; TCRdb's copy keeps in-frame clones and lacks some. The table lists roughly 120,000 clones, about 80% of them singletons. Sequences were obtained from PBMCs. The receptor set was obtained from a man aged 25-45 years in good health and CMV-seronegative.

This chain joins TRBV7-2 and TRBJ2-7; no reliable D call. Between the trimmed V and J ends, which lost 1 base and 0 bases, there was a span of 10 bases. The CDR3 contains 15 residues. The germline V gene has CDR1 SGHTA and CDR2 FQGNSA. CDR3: CASSLGHINSYEQYF. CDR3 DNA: TGTGCCAGCAGCTTAGGACACATAAACTCCTACGAGCAGTACTTC.

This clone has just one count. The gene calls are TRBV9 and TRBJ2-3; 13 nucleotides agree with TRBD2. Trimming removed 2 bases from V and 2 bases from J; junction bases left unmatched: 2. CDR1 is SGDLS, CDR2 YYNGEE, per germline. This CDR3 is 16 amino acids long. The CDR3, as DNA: TGTGCCAGCAGCGTGACTAGCGGGAGGAACACAGATACGCAGTATTTT. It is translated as CASSVTSGRNTDTQYF.

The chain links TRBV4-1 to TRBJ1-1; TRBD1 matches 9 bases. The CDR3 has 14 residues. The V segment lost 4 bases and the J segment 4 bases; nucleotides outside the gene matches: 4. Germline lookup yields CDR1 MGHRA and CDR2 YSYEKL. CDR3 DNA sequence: TGCGCCAGCAGCCGCGGGACAGGGCGCACTGAAGCTTTCTTT. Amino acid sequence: CASSRGTGRTEAFF.

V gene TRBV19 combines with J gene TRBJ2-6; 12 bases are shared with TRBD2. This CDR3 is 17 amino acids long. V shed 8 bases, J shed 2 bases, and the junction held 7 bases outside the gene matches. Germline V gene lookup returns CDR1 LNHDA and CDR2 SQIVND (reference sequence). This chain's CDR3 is CASRLAGASAGANVLTF. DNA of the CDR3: TGTGCCAGTCGACTAGCGGGAGCATCTGCTGGGGCCAACGTCCTGACTTTC. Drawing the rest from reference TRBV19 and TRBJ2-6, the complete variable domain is DGGITQSPKYLFRKEGQNVTLSCEQNLNHDAMYWYRQDPGQGLRLIYYSQIVNDFQKGDIAEGYSVSREKKESFPLTVTSAQKNPTAFYLCASRLAGASAGANVLTFGAGSRLTVL.

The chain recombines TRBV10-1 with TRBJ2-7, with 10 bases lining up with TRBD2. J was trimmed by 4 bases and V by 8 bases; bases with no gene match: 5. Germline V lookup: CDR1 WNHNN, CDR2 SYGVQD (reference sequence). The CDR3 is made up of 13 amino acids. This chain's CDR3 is CASAPSGSYEQYF. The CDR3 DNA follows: TGCGCCAGCGCCCCTAGCGGGAGTTACGAGCAGTACTTC.

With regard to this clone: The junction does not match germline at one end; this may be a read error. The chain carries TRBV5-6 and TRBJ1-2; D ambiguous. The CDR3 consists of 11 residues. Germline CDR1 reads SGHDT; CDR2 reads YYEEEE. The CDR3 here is CASSLDYGYPF. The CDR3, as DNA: TGTGCCAGCAGCCTAGACTATGGCTACCCCTTC.

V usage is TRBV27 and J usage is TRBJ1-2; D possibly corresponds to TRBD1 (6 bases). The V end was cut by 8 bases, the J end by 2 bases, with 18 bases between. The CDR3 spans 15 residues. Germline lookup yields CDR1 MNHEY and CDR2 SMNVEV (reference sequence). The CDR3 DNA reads TGTGCCAGCGGAAGGGGGGAGGGGCGAAACTATGGCTACACCTTC. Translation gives CASGRGEGRNYGYTF.

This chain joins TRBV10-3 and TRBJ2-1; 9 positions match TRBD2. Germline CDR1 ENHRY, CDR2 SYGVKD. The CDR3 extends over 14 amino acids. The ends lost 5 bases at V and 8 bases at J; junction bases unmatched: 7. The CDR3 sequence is CAISLAGVGDEQFF. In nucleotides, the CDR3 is TGTGCCATCAGTTTAGCGGGAGTGGGGGATGAGCAGTTCTTC.

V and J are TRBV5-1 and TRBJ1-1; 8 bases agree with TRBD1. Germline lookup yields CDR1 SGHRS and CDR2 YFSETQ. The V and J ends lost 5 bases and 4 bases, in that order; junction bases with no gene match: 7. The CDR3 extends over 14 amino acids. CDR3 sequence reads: CASSQQGGTTEAFF. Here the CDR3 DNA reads TGCGCCAGCAGTCAACAGGGGGGGACCACTGAAGCTTTCTTT.

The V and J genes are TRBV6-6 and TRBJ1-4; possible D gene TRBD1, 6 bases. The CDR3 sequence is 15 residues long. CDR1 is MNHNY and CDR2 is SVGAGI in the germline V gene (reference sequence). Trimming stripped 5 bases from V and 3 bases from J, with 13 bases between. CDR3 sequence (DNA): TGTGCCAGCAGTAAAAGGGGGATATCTAATGAAAAACTGTTTTTT. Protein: CASSKRGISNEKLFF.

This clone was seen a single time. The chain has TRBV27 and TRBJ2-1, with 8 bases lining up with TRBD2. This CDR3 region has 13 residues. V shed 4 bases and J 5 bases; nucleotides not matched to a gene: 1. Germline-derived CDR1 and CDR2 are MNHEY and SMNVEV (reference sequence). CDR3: CASSWTSNNEQFF. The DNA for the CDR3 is TGTGCCAGCAGTTGGACTAGCAACAATGAGCAGTTCTTC.

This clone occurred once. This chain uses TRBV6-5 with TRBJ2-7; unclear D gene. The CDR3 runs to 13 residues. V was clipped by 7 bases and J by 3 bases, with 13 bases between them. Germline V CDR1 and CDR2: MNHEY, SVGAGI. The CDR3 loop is CASTDRSGYEQYF. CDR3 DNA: TGTGCCAGCACCGACCGGTCGGGCTACGAGCAGTACTTC.

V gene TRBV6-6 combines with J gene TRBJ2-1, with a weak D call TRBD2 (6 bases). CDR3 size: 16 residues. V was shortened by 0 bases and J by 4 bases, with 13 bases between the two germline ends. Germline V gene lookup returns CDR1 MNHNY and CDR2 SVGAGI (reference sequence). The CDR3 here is CASSYSAGSFYNEQFF. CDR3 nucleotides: TGTGCCAGCAGTTACTCAGCCGGGAGCTTTTACAATGAGCAGTTCTTC.

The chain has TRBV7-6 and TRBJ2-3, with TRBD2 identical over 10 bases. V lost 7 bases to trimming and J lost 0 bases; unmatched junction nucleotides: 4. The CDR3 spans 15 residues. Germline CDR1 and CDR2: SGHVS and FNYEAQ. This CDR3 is CASKLAGASTDTQYF. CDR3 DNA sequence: TGTGCCAGCAAGCTAGCGGGAGCCAGCACAGATACGCAGTATTTT.

The CDR3 DNA reads TGTGCCAGTAGTATAGCGGGGAGGCCCTCCTACAATGAGCAGTTCTTC. Translated: CASSIAGRPSYNEQFF. The chain is built from TRBV19 and TRBJ2-1, with a weak D call TRBD2 (6 bases). The V gene's germline CDR1 is LNHDA and CDR2 SQIVND (reference sequence). The CDR3 totals 16 residues. Trimming stripped 1 base from V and 0 bases from J, with 10 bases between.

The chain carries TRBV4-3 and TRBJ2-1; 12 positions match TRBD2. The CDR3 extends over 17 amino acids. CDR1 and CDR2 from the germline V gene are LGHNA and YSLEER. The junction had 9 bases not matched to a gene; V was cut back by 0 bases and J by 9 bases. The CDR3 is CASSQEMTSGSRCEQFF. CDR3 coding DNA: TGCGCCAGCAGCCAAGAGATGACTAGCGGGAGTCGTTGTGAGCAGTTCTTC.